Reported below is one T cell receptor (beta chain). Its antigen target is currently unknown. No clone much larger than this one lies a single base away; base qualities are absent. The sample is drawn from a study of blood T cell repertoires in COVID-19 (dated by TCRdb to about 2020). Background for the entire study: Samples covering the acute and convalescent phases of COVID-19 were provided by collaborators in the United States, Italy and Spain. The prospective study material was composed of cDNA or gDNA derived from T cells, B-cell-depleted T cells, or PBMCs. Subjects who had been exposed to COVID-19, were actively infected with it, or had recovered from it provided the deeply sampled blood TCRbeta repertoires that made up the dataset. The repertoires were made available in a free public database intended to serve as a resource for research on the immune response to SARS-CoV-2. Samples were obtained from the ongoing ImmuneRACE study (first 160 participants) and from some 1,300 subjects provided by 6 global collaborators. A de-identified subject ID, COVID-19 status, age in years and sex were almost always included in the sample metadata. HLA class I and class II types, where available, came from metadata supplied by the sample provider rather than from assay-based typing.

The CDR3 spans 16 residues, from the cysteine through the phenylalanine. The only DNA kept is the CDR3, 48 bases in frame from the first base. The trim is 0 bases for V and 0 bases for J, with a gap of 12 bases between the germline ends. CDR1 MNHNY and CDR2 SVGAGI were looked up in the germline V gene (reference sequence). Beyond this particular receptor, the publication reports: The quantity of clinical and demographic metadata differed by source and by participant and was supplied without curation.

The collaborating institutions used their own protocols to collect whole blood in K2EDTA tubes. Collaborator samples were shipped for TCRbeta analysis as frozen whole blood, isolated PBMCs, or DNA extracted from either sample type. TCRbeta CDR3 regions were amplified from genomic DNA using the immunoSEQ Assay, a bias-controlled multiplex PCR. The published analysis was carried out like this. The number of nucleated cells in each sample was estimated from the amplification of reference gene primers within the assay. To quantify the absolute abundance of each unique TCRbeta CDR3 rearrangement, sequence reads were collapsed and filtered. For each sample, productive Simpson clonality was calculated by taking the square root of Simpson's diversity index across productive rearrangements. TCRdb re-hosts the immuneACCESS table, in-frame sequences only. Its copies lack some clones; in the studies checked, an unresolved V gene accounts for under half of them, and the cause for the rest is not known. D and trimming were read from the DNA, whereas the V and J calls and clone size are those reported in that table. The sample profile shows approximately 44,000 clones; about 83% of them were found once. The ten top clones hold approximately 5.2% of the sample.

The clonotype comes from a human donor in a cohort sampled during active COVID-19. Material for sequencing was peripheral blood. The sequence joins TRBV6-6 to TRBJ2-7; tentative D gene TRBD2, with 6 bases matching. The base sequence is TGTGCCAGCAGTTACTCGCTATGGGGGGTCTCCTACGAGCAGTACTTC. It translates as CASSYSLWGVSYEQYF.